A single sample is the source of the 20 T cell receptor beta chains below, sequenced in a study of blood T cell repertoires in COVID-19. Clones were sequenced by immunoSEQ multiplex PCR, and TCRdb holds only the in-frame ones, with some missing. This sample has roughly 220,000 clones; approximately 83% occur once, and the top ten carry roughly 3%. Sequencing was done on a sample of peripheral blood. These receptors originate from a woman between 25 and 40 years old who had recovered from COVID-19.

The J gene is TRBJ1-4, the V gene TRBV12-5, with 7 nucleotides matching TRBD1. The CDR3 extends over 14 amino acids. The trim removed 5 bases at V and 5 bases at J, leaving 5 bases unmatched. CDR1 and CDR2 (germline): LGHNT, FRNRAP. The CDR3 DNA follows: TGTGCTAGTGGTGCCGGGACAGCAAATGAAAAACTGTTTTTT. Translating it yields CASGAGTANEKLFF.

The CDR3 DNA reads as TGTGCCAGCAGTTTAAGTAGGCGACTAGCGGGAGTAACAGATACGCAGTATTTT. It encodes CASSLSRRLAGVTDTQYF. V usage is TRBV27 and J usage is TRBJ2-3; TRBD2 aligns across 12 bases. CDR3 length: 18 amino acids. The germline CDR1 and CDR2 sequences are MNHEY and SMNVEV (reference sequence). V lost 2 bases to trimming and J lost 3 bases; unmatched junction nucleotides: 9.

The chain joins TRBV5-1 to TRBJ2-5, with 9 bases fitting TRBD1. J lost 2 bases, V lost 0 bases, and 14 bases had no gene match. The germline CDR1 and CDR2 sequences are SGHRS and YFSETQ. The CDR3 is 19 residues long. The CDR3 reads CASSLEGYRDRVNQETQYF. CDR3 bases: TGCGCCAGCAGCTTGGAAGGTTATCGGGACAGGGTAAATCAAGAGACCCAGTACTTC. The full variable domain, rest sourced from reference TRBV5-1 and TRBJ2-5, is KAGVTQTPRYLIKTRGQQVTLSCSPISGHRSVSWYQQTPGQGLQFLFEYFSETQRNKGNFPGRFSGRQFSNSRSEMNVSTLELGDSALYLCASSLEGYRDRVNQETQYFGPGTRLLVL.

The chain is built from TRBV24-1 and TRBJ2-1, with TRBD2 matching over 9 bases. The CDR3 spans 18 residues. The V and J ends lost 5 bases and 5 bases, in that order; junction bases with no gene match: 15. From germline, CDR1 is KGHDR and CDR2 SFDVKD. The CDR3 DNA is TGTGCCACCAGTGGGCCGGGGGCGAGGGCTAGCGGGGACAATGAGCAGTTCTTC. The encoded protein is CATSGPGARASGDNEQFF.

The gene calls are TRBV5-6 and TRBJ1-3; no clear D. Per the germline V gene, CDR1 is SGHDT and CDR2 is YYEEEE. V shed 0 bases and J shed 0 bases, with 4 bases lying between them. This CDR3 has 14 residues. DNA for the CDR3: TGTGCCAGCAGCTTGGGGCCCTCTGGAAACACCATATATTTT. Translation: CASSLGPSGNTIYF.

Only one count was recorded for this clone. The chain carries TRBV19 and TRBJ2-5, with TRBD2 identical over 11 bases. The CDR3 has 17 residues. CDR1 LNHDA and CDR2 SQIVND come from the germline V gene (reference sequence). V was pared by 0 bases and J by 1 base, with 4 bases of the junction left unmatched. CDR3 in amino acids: CASSIDLGLAGQETQYF. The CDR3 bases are TGTGCCAGTAGTATAGATCTAGGACTAGCGGGCCAAGAGACCCAGTACTTC.

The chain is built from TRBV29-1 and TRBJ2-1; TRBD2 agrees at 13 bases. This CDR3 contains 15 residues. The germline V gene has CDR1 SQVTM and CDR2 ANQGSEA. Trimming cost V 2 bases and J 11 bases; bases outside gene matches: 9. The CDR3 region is CSVEYLLAGGPKQFF. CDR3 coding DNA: TGCAGCGTTGAATACCTACTAGCGGGAGGGCCGAAGCAGTTCTTC.

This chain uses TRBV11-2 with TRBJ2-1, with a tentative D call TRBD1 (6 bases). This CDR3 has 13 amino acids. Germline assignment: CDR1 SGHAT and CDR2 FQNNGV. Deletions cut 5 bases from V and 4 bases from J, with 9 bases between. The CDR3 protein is CASSPTGYNEQFF. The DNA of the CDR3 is TGTGCCAGCAGCCCGACAGGTTACAATGAGCAGTTCTTC.

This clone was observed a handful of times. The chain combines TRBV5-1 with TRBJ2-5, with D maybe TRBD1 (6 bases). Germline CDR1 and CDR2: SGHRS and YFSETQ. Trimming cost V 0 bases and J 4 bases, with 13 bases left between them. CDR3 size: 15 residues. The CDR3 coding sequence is TGCGCCAGCAGCTTGGCGGCTAGGGGGTTAGAGACCCAGTACTTC. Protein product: CASSLAARGLETQYF.

The CDR3 nucleotides read TGTGCCAGTAGGAAGGGACTAGCGGTCTTCAATGAGCAGTTCTTC. Translation: CASRKGLAVFNEQFF. The chain couples TRBV19 to TRBJ2-1; 11 bases align to TRBD2. The CDR3 has 15 amino acids. Germline lookup yields CDR1 LNHDA and CDR2 SQIVND (reference sequence). V trimming: 6 bases; J trimming: 6 bases; junction bases outside the gene matches: 7.

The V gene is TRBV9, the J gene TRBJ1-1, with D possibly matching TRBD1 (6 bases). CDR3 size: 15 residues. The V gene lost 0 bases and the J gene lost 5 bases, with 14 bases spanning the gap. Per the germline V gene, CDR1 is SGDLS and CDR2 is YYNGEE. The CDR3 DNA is TGTGCCAGCAGCGTAGGTCCGGGGGGCGCAACTGAAGCTTTCTTT. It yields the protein CASSVGPGGATEAFF.

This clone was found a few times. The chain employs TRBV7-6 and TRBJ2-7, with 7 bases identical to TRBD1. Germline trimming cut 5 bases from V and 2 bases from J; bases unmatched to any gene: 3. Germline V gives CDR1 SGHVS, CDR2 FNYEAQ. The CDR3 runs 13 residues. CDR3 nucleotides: TGTGCCAGCAGCCGCGGACAGGCCTACGAGCAGTACTTC. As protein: CASSRGQAYEQYF. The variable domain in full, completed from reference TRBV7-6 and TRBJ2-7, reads GAGVSQSPRYKVTKRGQDVALRCDPISGHVSLYWYRQALGQGPEFLTYFNYEAQQDKSGLPNDRFSAERPEGSISTLTIQRTEQRDSAMYRCASSRGQAYEQYFGPGTRLTVT.

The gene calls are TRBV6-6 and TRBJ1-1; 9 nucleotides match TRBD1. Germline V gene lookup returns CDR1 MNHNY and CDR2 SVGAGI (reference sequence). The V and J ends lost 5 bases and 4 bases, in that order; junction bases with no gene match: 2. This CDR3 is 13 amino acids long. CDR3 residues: CASSPGQGTEAFF. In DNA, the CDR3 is TGTGCCAGCAGTCCGGGACAGGGCACTGAAGCTTTCTTT.

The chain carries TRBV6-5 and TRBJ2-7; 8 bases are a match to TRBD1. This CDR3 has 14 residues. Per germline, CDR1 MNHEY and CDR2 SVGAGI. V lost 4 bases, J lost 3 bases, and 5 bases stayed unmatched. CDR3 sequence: CASSSYRGVYEQYF. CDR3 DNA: TGTGCCAGCAGTTCCTACAGGGGGGTCTACGAGCAGTACTTC.

The CDR3 DNA is TGTGCCAGCAGCCAAATCACTAGCGGCCGGAATGAGCAGTTCTTC. Translating it yields CASSQITSGRNEQFF. V is TRBV3-1 (or the pseudogene TRBV3-2) and J is TRBJ2-1, with 8 positions matching TRBD2. Trimming removed 2 bases from V and 7 bases from J; junction bases left unmatched: 7. The CDR3 is 15 residues long. Germline V lookup: CDR1 LGHDT, CDR2 YNNKEL (reference sequence).

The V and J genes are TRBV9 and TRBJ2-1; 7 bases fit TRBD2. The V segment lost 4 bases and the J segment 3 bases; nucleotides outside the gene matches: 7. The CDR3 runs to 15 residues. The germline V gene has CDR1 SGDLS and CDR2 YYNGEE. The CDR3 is CASSLSGFYYNEQFF. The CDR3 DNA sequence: TGTGCCAGCAGCCTTAGCGGGTTCTACTACAATGAGCAGTTCTTC.

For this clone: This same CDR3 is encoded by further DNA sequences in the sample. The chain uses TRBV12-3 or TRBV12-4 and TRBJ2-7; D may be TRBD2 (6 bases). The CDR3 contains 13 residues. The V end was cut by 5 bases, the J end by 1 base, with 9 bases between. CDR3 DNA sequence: TGTGCCAGCAGTCCAGGAGGGTCCTACGAGCAGTACTTC. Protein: CASSPGGSYEQYF.

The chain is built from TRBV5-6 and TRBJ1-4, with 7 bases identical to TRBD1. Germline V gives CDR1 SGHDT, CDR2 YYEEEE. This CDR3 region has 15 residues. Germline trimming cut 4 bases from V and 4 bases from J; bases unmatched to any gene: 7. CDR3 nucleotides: TGTGCCAGCAGCAAAACAGGGGCGGGTAATGAAAAACTGTTTTTT. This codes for CASSKTGAGNEKLFF.

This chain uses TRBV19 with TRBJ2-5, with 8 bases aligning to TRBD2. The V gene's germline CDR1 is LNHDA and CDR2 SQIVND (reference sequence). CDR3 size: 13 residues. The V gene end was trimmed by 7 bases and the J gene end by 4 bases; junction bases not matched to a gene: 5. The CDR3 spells CASKQREIETQYF. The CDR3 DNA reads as TGTGCCAGTAAACAGCGGGAGATAGAGACCCAGTACTTC.

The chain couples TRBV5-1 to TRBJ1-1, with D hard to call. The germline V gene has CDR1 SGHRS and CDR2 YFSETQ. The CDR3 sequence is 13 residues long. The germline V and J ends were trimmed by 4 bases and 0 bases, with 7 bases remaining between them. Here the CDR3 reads CASSVGVNTEAFF. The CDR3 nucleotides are TGCGCCAGCAGCGTCGGGGTGAACACTGAAGCTTTCTTT.